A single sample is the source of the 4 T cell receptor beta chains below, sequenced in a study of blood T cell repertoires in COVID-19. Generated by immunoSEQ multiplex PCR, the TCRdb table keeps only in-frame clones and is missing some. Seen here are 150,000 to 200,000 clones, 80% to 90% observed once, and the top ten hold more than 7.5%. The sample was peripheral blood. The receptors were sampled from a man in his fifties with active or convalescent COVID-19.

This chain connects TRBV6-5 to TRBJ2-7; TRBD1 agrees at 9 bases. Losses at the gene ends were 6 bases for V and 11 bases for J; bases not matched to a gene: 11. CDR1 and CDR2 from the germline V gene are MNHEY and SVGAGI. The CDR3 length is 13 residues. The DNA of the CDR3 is TGTGCCAGCAGGTCCGGGACAGGGTCCTGGGAGTACTTC. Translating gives CASRSGTGSWEYF.

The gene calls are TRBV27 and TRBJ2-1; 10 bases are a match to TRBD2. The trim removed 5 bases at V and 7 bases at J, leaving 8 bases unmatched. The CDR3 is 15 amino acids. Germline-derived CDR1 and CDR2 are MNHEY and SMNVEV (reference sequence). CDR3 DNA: TGTGCCAGCAGTCCAGAAGCGGGAGGGGGTAATGAGCAGTTCTTC. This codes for CASSPEAGGGNEQFF.

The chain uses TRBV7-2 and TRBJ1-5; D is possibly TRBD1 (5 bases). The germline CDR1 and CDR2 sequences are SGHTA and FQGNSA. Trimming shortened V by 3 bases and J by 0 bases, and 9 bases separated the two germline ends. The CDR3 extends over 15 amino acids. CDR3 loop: CASSFVRDSNQPQHF. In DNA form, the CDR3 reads TGTGCCAGCAGCTTTGTCAGGGATAGCAATCAGCCCCAGCATTTT.

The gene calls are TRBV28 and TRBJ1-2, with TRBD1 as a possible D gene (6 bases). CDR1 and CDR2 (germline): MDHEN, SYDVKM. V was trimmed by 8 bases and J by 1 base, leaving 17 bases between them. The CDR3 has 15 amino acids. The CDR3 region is CASGGGTNDNYGYTF. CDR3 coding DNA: TGTGCCAGCGGGGGGGGGACAAACGATAACTATGGCTACACCTTC.